This is a list of T cell receptor beta chains from one sample in a study of T-cell memory formation after mild COVID-19. TCRdb reprocessed the 5' RACE reads with MiXCR, giving one entry per CDR3 protein. The sample includes 400,000 to 500,000 distinct CDR3 sequences, 15% to 25% of them seen just once. Sequenced input: PBMCs or a T cell subset sorted from them (not recorded which). These receptors all stem from an adult woman who had mild COVID-19 (a few samples of this study predate the infection). Cell type and time point are not known. Both conserved end residues are part of each CDR3. The order of the fields is CDR3 DNA, CDR3 protein, V gene, clone size, J gene, CDR3 length, D gene. A D gene is named only where the DNA matches it firmly. Some rows have no size entry. The others give once, few or many, or a class for an expanded clone.

TGTGCCAGCAGCTTTTCAGGGCTAGCGGGGACCAGCACAGATACGCAGTATTTT	CASSFSGLAGTSTDTQYF	TRBV7-3	few	TRBJ2-3	18	TRBD2
TGCGCCAGCAGCCAAGAAGTGGGCAGGGGTAATGAAAAACTGTTTTTT	CASSQEVGRGNEKLFF	TRBV4-1	few	TRBJ1-4	16	-
TGCAGTGCTCGGGGACAGGGGGTAGGCTACACCTTC	CSARGQGVGYTF	TRBV20-1	-	TRBJ1-2	12	TRBD1
TGTGCCAGCTCACGCCCAGGGGGGAATGAGCAGTTCTTC	CASSRPGGNEQFF	TRBV18	few	TRBJ2-1	13	-
TGTGCCACCAGCAGAGAACAGGTTAGCTCCTACGAGCAGTACTTC	CATSREQVSSYEQYF	TRBV15	-	TRBJ2-7	15	-
TGTGCCAGCAGTCATCTAGCGGGGGGACGGGCAGATACGCAGTATTTT	CASSHLAGGRADTQYF	TRBV2	-	TRBJ2-3	16	TRBD2
TGTGCCAGCTCACCTGGGACAGGGGTGGACGAGCAGTACTTC	CASSPGTGVDEQYF	TRBV18	many	TRBJ2-7	14	TRBD1
TGCAGCGTTGGCAGCGGGAGGCACAATGAGCAGTTCTTC	CSVGSGRHNEQFF	TRBV29-1	-	TRBJ2-1	13	TRBD2
TGTGCCAGCTCACCAGGTCCGGGGGGAGTGAACACTGAAGCTTTCTTT	CASSPGPGGVNTEAFF	TRBV18	-	TRBJ1-1	16	-
TGTGCCAGCAGACCCCTCGCTGGGAACACTGAAGCTTTCTTT	CASRPLAGNTEAFF	TRBV7-9	-	TRBJ1-1	14	-
TGCGCCAGCAGCTTGTTATCAGGGGAGCTGTTTTTT	CASSLLSGELFF	TRBV5-1	many	TRBJ2-2	12	-
TGTGCCAGCTCTACACTCCGGGACAACGCGGATACGCAGTATTTT	CASSTLRDNADTQYF	TRBV12-3/TRBV12-4	few	TRBJ2-3	15	-
TGTGCCACCAGTGACTCCGGGGATACAGCCTACGAGCAGTACTTC	CATSDSGDTAYEQYF	TRBV24-1	-	TRBJ2-7	15	-
TGTGCCAGCAGTGACAGGGGGAAAGAGACCCAGTACTTC	CASSDRGKETQYF	TRBV7-2	few	TRBJ2-5	13	TRBD1
TGCAGTGCTAGGTCGCCGGGACTAGCGGGCACAGATACGCAGTATTTT	CSARSPGLAGTDTQYF	TRBV20-1	many	TRBJ2-3	16	TRBD2
TGTGCCAGCGGGGGGGCGATCACCGGGGAGCTGTTTTTT	CASGGAITGELFF	TRBV12-3/TRBV12-4	-	TRBJ2-2	13	-
TGTGCCAGCAGCCCAGGGAGGAGCGGGAGCACAGATACGCAGTATTTT	CASSPGRSGSTDTQYF	TRBV7-8	-	TRBJ2-3	16	-
TGTGCCAGCAGTTCTAGCGGGAGTTACAATGAGCAGTTCTTC	CASSSSGSYNEQFF	TRBV7-9	many	TRBJ2-1	14	TRBD2
TGCGCCAGCAGCTCGGGAAGCGCGGGAGAAGATACGCAGTATTTT	CASSSGSAGEDTQYF	TRBV5-1	few	TRBJ2-3	15	TRBD2
TGCGCCAGCAGCTTGGAGCCGCTTTACCGGGAGACCCAGTACTTC	CASSLEPLYRETQYF	TRBV5-1	-	TRBJ2-5	15	-
TGTGCCAGCAGTCCCGACCGGAGTAGCGGGAGGGCCTACGAGCAGTACTTC	CASSPDRSSGRAYEQYF	TRBV6-2/TRBV6-3	-	TRBJ2-7	17	TRBD2
TGTGCCAGCAGTTTCACAGGGGTCGCGAACACTGAAGCTTTCTTT	CASSFTGVANTEAFF	TRBV12-3/TRBV12-4	-	TRBJ1-1	15	TRBD1
TGTGCCAGCAGCGTAGCGTGGGGGGCCACTGAAGCTTTCTTT	CASSVAWGATEAFF	TRBV9	-	TRBJ1-1	14	-
TGTGCCAGCAGCGAGGGGACGAGTCAGGAGACCCAGTACTTC	CASSEGTSQETQYF	TRBV6-5	-	TRBJ2-5	14	-
TGTGCCAGCAGTCCCCGTCGCGTGGTTGGGTATGGCTACACCTTC	CASSPRRVVGYGYTF	TRBV12-3/TRBV12-4	many	TRBJ1-2	15	-
TGTGCCAGCAGCCCCCCAGGCGGGATGGCCTACGAGCAGTACTTC	CASSPPGGMAYEQYF	TRBV11-3	-	TRBJ2-7	15	-
TGTGCCAGCAGCCCTGCCGGAAGGATCAGCCCCCAGCATTTT	CASSPAGRISPQHF	TRBV3-1	many	TRBJ1-5	14	-
TGTGCCAGCAGCTCCTGGGACAGGGCGGGTCAGCCCCAGCATTTT	CASSSWDRAGQPQHF	TRBV9	-	TRBJ1-5	15	TRBD1
TGTGCCAGCAGCTTAGAGGTAGCGGGATACACCGGGGAGCTGTTTTTT	CASSLEVAGYTGELFF	TRBV7-2	-	TRBJ2-2	16	TRBD2
TGTGCCAGCAGCTCCGGGGTCCAGTACTTC	CASSSGVQYF	TRBV6-6	-	TRBJ2-5	10	-
TGTGCCAGCAGCGATAGCGGGAGACGCTCCTACGAGCAGTACTTC	CASSDSGRRSYEQYF	TRBV11-3	few	TRBJ2-7	15	TRBD2
TGTGCCAGCAATGACAGGGGACCCTACAATGAGCAGTTCTTC	CASNDRGPYNEQFF	TRBV7-9	few	TRBJ2-1	14	TRBD1
TGTGCCAGCAGCGTGGACACAGATACGCAGTATTTT	CASSVDTDTQYF	TRBV7-3	many	TRBJ2-3	12	-
TGTGCCAGCAGTTCCTCCCACGGGGAGCTGTTTTTT	CASSSSHGELFF	TRBV25-1	-	TRBJ2-2	12	-
TGTGCCACCAGCAGAGAGAACAGGGGGGCCACTGAAGCTTTCTTT	CATSRENRGATEAFF	TRBV15	-	TRBJ1-1	15	TRBD1
TGTGCCAGCAGCCAATCTTATGGCTACACCTTC	CASSQSYGYTF	TRBV3-1	few	TRBJ1-2	11	-
TGCGCCAGCAGCCAAGGAGCTAGCGGCGATGAGCAGTTCTTC	CASSQGASGDEQFF	TRBV4-1	few	TRBJ2-1	14	TRBD2
TGTGCCAGCAGCAATCCTTATAGCACAGATACGCAGTATTTT	CASSNPYSTDTQYF	TRBV5-6	few	TRBJ2-3	14	-
TGTGCCAGCAGACCGGGACCCAGCACAGATACGCAGTATTTT	CASRPGPSTDTQYF	TRBV7-8	-	TRBJ2-3	14	-
TGTGCCACCAGTGAGACAGTCAACACCGGGGAGCTGTTTTTT	CATSETVNTGELFF	TRBV24-1	few	TRBJ2-2	14	-
TGTGCCAGCAGCTTTCGACTAGCGGGTAGAAGATTAGATACCTACGAGCAGTACTTC	CASSFRLAGRRLDTYEQYF	TRBV7-2	-	TRBJ2-7	19	TRBD2
TGTGCCAGCAGCCCCCGGACCACAGATACGCAGTATTTT	CASSPRTTDTQYF	TRBV7-2	-	TRBJ2-3	13	-
TGCGCCAGCAGCCAAGCGGCAGGGGGCGAAACCTACGAGCAGTACTTC	CASSQAAGGETYEQYF	TRBV4-3	once	TRBJ2-7	16	TRBD1
TGTGCCAGCAGCATACAGGGGGGTTCCTACGAGCAGTACTTC	CASSIQGGSYEQYF	TRBV7-3	-	TRBJ2-7	14	TRBD1
TGTGCCAGCAGCCCACCCAGGGGGCGTCAATTCTACAATGAGCAGTTCTTC	CASSPPRGRQFYNEQFF	TRBV7-8	-	TRBJ2-1	17	TRBD1
TGCAGTGCTAGACCCCTTGGCGAGCTCACAGATACGCAGTATTTT	CSARPLGELTDTQYF	TRBV20-1	once	TRBJ2-3	15	-
TGTGCCAGCAGCCCCTCCCTCGGTAGTTCATATGGAGCTTTCTTT	CASSPSLGSSYGAFF	TRBV7-2	few	TRBJ1-1	15	-
TGTGCCAGCAGCTTAAACCCGACTAGCGGATTCACAGATACGCAGTATTTT	CASSLNPTSGFTDTQYF	TRBV7-3	many	TRBJ2-3	17	TRBD2
TGCAGTGCTAGAGATCTGAGCCCGCGGGGGGGCGGTTTCGGTTACGAGCAGTACTTC	CSARDLSPRGGGFGYEQYF	TRBV20-1	-	TRBJ2-7	19	TRBD2
TGTGCCACCAGCCTTGAGGGCACTGAAGCTTTCTTT	CATSLEGTEAFF	TRBV15	few	TRBJ1-1	12	-
TGTGCCAGCAGCCAAGATACTAGTCTCTACGAGCAGTACTTC	CASSQDTSLYEQYF	TRBV4-2	once	TRBJ2-7	14	-
TGTGCCAGCAGCTACGGGACCAACTCCTACAATGAGCAGTTCTTC	CASSYGTNSYNEQFF	TRBV5-4	once	TRBJ2-1	15	-
TGTGCCAGCAGCTCATGGGACTACAGTAGCACAGATACGCAGTATTTT	CASSSWDYSSTDTQYF	TRBV7-2	few	TRBJ2-3	16	TRBD2
TGCAGTGCAGGAGCTGGCGGAGCCTACGAGCAGTACTTC	CSAGAGGAYEQYF	TRBV20-1	-	TRBJ2-7	13	-
TGTGCCAGCAGCTTAGGTGGGGGCGGGGATTCCTACAATGAGCAGTTCTTC	CASSLGGGGDSYNEQFF	TRBV12-3/TRBV12-4	few	TRBJ2-1	17	-
TGCAGTGCTAGAGTCCGGGGGCCCCTCTATGGCTACACCTTC	CSARVRGPLYGYTF	TRBV20-1	many	TRBJ1-2	14	-